These T cell receptor beta chains were read from a single sample in a study of beta chain features in type 1 diabetes. Some clones are missing from TCRdb's copy, which holds only in-frame ones; the method was immunoSEQ multiplex PCR. This sample has about 320,000 clones; about 14% occur once, and the top ten carry roughly 7%. The sample taken for sequencing was central memory CD4+ T cells from blood. These receptors came from a man between 25 and 39 years old in good health. Both conserved end residues are part of each CDR3. The D gene is left open where the match is weak. A row's size may be missing; if present it is once, few, many or a size class.

d_gene | j_gene | v_gene | abundance | CDR3aa | CDR3nt
TRBD2 | TRBJ2-1 | TRBV7-2 | few | CASSRTSGSSNEQFF | TGTGCCAGCAGCAGAACCAGCGGGAGTAGCAATGAGCAGTTCTTC
. | TRBJ2-1 | TRBV10-2 | many | CASDGSNEQFF | TGCGCCAGCGATGGGTCCAATGAGCAGTTCTTC
. | TRBJ2-2 | TRBV4-2 | . | CASSLISNTGELFF | TGTGCCAGCAGTCTGATTTCGAACACCGGGGAGCTGTTTTTT
. | TRBJ2-2 | TRBV6-5 | many | CASSLLGSTGELFF | TGTGCCAGCAGTTTACTGGGATCCACCGGGGAGCTGTTTTTT
TRBD1 | TRBJ2-3 | TRBV5-1 | . | CASSRDTGADTQYF | TGCGCCAGCAGCCGAGATACAGGGGCAGATACGCAGTATTTT
. | TRBJ2-4 | TRBV10-3 | . | CASSVGLAKNIQYF | TGTGCCAGCAGTGTGGGACTAGCCAAAAACATTCAGTACTTC
TRBD2 | TRBJ2-3 | TRBV10-3 | . | CAHRGEGADTQYF | TGTGCCCATCGTGGGGAGGGCGCAGATACGCAGTATTTT
. | TRBJ2-3 | TRBV5-1 | few | CASSLVQGSTDTQYF | TGCGCCAGCAGCTTGGTACAGGGAAGCACAGATACGCAGTATTTT
. | TRBJ2-1 | TRBV19 | many | CASSSLAGEQFF | TGTGCCAGTAGTTCACTAGCAGGCGAGCAGTTCTTC
TRBD1 | TRBJ2-7 | TRBV7-2 | . | CASSLQPGTAISYEQYF | TGTGCCAGCAGCTTGCAGCCCGGGACAGCCATTTCCTACGAGCAGTACTTC
. | TRBJ1-2 | TRBV11-3 | few | CASSYNLRYGYTF | TGTGCCAGCAGTTACAACCTCCGCTATGGCTACACCTTC
. | TRBJ2-3 | TRBV6-6 | many | CASSYVDTQYF | TGTGCCAGCAGTTACGTGGATACGCAGTATTTT
. | TRBJ2-5 | TRBV19 | . | CASSYRLTSLETQYF | TGTGCCAGTAGTTACAGGCTGACTTCGTTAGAGACCCAGTACTTC
. | TRBJ1-5 | TRBV30 | few | CAWSTAGDQPQHF | TGTGCCTGGAGTACGGCAGGGGATCAGCCCCAGCATTTT
TRBD2 | TRBJ2-3 | TRBV5-1 | few | CASSEGSGEVDTQYF | TGCGCCAGCAGTGAGGGTAGCGGGGAGGTAGATACGCAGTATTTT
. | TRBJ2-3 | TRBV7-8 | . | CASSHPKGSTDTQYF | TGTGCCAGCAGCCACCCTAAGGGAAGCACAGATACGCAGTATTTT
. | TRBJ2-3 | TRBV7-2 | few | CASSLVGDSTDTQYF | TGTGCCAGCAGCTTAGTGGGGGATAGCACAGATACGCAGTATTTT
. | TRBJ2-7 | TRBV7-2 | . | CASSLAFEQYF | TGTGCCAGCAGCTTAGCTTTTGAGCAGTACTTC
TRBD1 | TRBJ1-1 | TRBV19 | many | CASRTGRNTEAFF | TGTGCCAGTAGGACAGGGAGGAACACTGAAGCTTTCTTT
TRBD1 | TRBJ2-7 | TRBV19 | . | CASSRLTGDEQYF | TGTGCCAGTAGTCGGCTTACAGGGGACGAGCAGTACTTC
. | TRBJ2-3 | TRBV9 | few | CASSVLRSRTDTQYF | TGTGCCAGCAGCGTACTACGTTCCCGCACAGATACGCAGTATTTT
TRBD2 | TRBJ2-3 | TRBV12-5 | . | CASGAPSGGTVDTQYF | TGTGCTAGTGGTGCTCCTAGCGGGGGGACGGTAGATACGCAGTATTTT
. | TRBJ2-1 | TRBV4-2 | . | CASSTPERVNEQFF | TGTGCCAGCAGCACACCTGAGCGGGTCAATGAGCAGTTCTTC
TRBD1 | TRBJ2-7 | TRBV6-1 | . | CASRTGTGSHEQYF | TGTGCCAGCAGGACCGGGACAGGGTCCCACGAGCAGTACTTC
. | TRBJ1-5 | TRBV10-2 | few | CASSEFEGGNQPQHF | TGCGCCAGCAGTGAGTTTGAGGGCGGTAATCAGCCCCAGCATTTT
. | TRBJ1-3 | TRBV4-3 | many | CASSQAGGPGNTIYF | TGCGCCAGCAGCCAAGCAGGAGGGCCTGGAAACACCATATATTTT
. | TRBJ2-3 | TRBV6-5 | . | CASKLRRTDTQYF | TGTGCCAGCAAGTTACGGCGCACAGATACGCAGTATTTT
. | TRBJ2-3 | TRBV6-5 | . | CASSSRPTGSGDTQYF | TGTGCCAGCAGTTCCCGCCCCACGGGGAGTGGAGATACGCAGTATTTT
. | TRBJ2-5 | TRBV7-2 | . | CASSLDPSETQYF | TGTGCCAGCAGCTTAGATCCGTCAGAGACCCAGTACTTC
. | TRBJ2-1 | TRBV2 | . | CASSDRVEARQFF | TGTGCCAGCAGTGACAGGGTTGAGGCGAGGCAGTTCTTC
TRBD2 | TRBJ2-3 | TRBV4-2 | . | CASSQDGAAGADTQYF | TGTGCCAGCAGCCAAGATGGGGCAGCGGGGGCAGATACGCAGTATTTT